The TCR beta chain described here comes from a study of blood T cell repertoires in COVID-19. Turning to the study itself: The samples span acute and convalescent COVID-19 from the United States, Italy and Spain. Nucleic acid was either cDNA or gDNA, and it came from T cells, B-cell-depleted T cells, or PBMCs.

Some clones are missing from TCRdb's copy, which holds only in-frame ones; the method was immunoSEQ multiplex PCR. The table includes more than 200,000 clones, 75% to 90% detected once. Sequencing was performed on peripheral blood. This sequence originates from a man aged 40-49 years with acute or convalescent COVID-19.

CDR3 protein: CASSFDTEAFF. The CDR3 DNA sequence: TGTGCCAGCAGTTTCGACACTGAAGCTTTCTTT. The rearrangement joins TRBV6-5 to TRBJ1-1; D not resolved. Germline-derived CDR1 and CDR2 are MNHEY and SVGAGI. This CDR3 is built from 11 residues. Trimming pared 4 bases from V and 3 bases from J, leaving 3 bases between.